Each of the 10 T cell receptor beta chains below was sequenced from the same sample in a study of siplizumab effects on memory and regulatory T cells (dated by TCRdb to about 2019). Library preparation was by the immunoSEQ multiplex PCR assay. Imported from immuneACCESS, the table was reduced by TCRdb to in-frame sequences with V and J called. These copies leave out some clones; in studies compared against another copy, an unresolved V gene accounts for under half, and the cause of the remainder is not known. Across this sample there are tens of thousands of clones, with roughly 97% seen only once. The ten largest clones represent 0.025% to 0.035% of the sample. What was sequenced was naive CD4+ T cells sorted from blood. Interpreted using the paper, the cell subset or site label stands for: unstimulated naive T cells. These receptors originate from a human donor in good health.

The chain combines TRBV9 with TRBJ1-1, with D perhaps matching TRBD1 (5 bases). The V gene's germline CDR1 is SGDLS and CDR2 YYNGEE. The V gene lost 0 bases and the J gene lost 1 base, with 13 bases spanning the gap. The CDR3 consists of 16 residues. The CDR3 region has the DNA TGTGCCAGCAGCGTAGTGGAGGGGCCAGAGAACACTGAAGCTTTCTTT. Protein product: CASSVVEGPENTEAFF.

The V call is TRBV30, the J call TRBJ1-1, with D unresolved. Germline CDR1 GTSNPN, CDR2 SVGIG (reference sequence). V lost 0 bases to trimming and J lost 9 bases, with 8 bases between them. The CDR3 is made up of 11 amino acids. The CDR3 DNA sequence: TGTGCCTGGAGTGTAGGAGGGCAAGCTTTCTTT. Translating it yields CAWSVGGQAFF.

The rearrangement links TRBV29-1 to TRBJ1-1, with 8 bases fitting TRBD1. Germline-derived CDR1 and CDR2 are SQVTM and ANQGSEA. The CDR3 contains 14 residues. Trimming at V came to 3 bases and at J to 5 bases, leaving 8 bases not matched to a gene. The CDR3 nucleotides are TGCAGCGTTGAGGGGTCTACAGGGGGGACTGAAGCTTTCTTT. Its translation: CSVEGSTGGTEAFF. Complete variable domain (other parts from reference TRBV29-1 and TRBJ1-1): SAVISQKPSRDICQRGTSLTIQCQVDSQVTMMFWYRQQPGQSLTLIATANQGSEATYESGFVIDKFPISRPNLTFSTLTVSNMSPEDSSIYLCSVEGSTGGTEAFFGQGTRLTVV.

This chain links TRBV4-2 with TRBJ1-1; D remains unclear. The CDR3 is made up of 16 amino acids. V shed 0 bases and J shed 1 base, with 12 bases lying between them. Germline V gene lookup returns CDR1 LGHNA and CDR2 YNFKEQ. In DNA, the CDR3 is TGTGCCAGCAGCCAAGATTTGCCAACAGCGAACACTGAAGCTTTCTTT. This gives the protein CASSQDLPTANTEAFF.

In DNA, the CDR3 is TGTGCCAGTTTTGGGACAGGGGTTCCCCACGAGCAGTACTTC. Protein sequence: CASFGTGVPHEQYF. The chain is built from TRBV6-5 and TRBJ2-7; 10 positions match TRBD1. The CDR3 totals 14 residues. V lost 9 bases and J lost 5; bases outside the gene matches: 10. Germline V gene data show CDR1 as MNHEY and CDR2 as SVGAGI.

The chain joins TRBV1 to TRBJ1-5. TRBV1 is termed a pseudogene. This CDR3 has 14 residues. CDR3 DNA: TGCACCAGCCCGGGACCGCGGCCCAATCAGCCCCAGCATTTT. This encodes CTSPGPRPNQPQHF.

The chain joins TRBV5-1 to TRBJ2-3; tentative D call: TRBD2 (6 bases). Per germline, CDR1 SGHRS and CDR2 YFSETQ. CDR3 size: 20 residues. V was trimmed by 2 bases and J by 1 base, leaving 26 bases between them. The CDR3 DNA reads TGCGCCAGCAGCTTAGGACCGAGGACTAAGTCCGACTCCGGCACAGATACGCAGTATTTT. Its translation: CASSLGPRTKSDSGTDTQYF.

CDR3 nucleotides: TGTGCCACCGGACAGGGGGCGCGGCAGCCCCAGCATTTT. Translating it yields CATGQGARQPQHF. This chain links TRBV28 with TRBJ1-5; TRBD1 agrees at 11 bases. The CDR3 has 13 amino acids. V lost 10 bases, J lost 7 bases, and 6 bases stayed unmatched. Germline V gene data show CDR1 as MDHEN and CDR2 as SYDVKM.

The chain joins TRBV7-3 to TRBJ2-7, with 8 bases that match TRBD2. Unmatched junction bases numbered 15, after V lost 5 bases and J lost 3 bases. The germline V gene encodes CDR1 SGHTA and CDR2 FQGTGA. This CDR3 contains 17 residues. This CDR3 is CASSPTVQRGTFYEQYF. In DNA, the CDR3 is TGTGCCAGCAGCCCTACAGTCCAGCGGGGGACCTTCTACGAGCAGTACTTC.

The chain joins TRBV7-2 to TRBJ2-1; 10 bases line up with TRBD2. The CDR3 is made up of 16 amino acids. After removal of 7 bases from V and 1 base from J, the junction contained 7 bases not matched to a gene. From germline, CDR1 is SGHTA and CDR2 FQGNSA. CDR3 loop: CASTKRGGESYNEQFF. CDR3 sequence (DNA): TGTGCCAGCACCAAGCGGGGGGGCGAATCCTACAATGAGCAGTTCTTC.